Each of the 16 T cell receptor beta chains below was sequenced from the same sample in a study of T-cell memory formation after mild COVID-19 (dated by TCRdb to the early 2020s). Library preparation employed 5' RACE. The reads were generated on an Illumina NovaSeq 6000. TCRdb reprocessing: public reads trimmed at Q25 with fastp, clones called with MiXCR, in-frame beta chains kept. Every distinct CDR3 protein forms one entry, paired with its most common genes and DNA. For this sample the table gives hundreds of thousands of distinct CDR3 sequences, of which over 15% were detected only once. Clones ranked in the top ten supply 9% to 15% of the sample. Sequenced sample: PBMCs or a T cell subset sorted from them (not recorded which). All receptors derive from an adult woman who had mild COVID-19 (a few samples of this study predate the infection). The sample titles of this study are shuffled in the database, so cell type and time point are left out; the donor was told from shared clones.

This clonotype has only a few counts. The chain links TRBV28 to TRBJ1-6; 10 bases line up with TRBD1. V gave up 8 bases and J gave up 6 bases; unmatched junction bases: 4. This CDR3 has 14 amino acids. In germline, CDR1 is MDHEN, CDR2 SYDVKM. This CDR3 is CASYGQGGNSPLHF. The CDR3 bases are TGTGCCAGCTACGGACAGGGGGGTAATTCACCCCTCCACTTT.

The gene calls are TRBV20-1 and TRBJ2-4, with D perhaps TRBD2 (5 bases). Germline CDR1 reads DFQATT; CDR2 reads SNEGSKA (reference sequence). There are 11 residues in the CDR3. V was shortened by 2 bases and J by 15 bases, with 14 bases between the two germline ends. The CDR3 nucleotides are TGCAGTGCTAGACCAGGCTTAGCGTCGTACTTC. Residues: CSARPGLASYF.

This chain links TRBV6-5 with TRBJ2-7; 11 bases agree with TRBD1. CDR1 is MNHEY, CDR2 SVGAGI, per germline. The CDR3 runs 15 residues. Losses at the gene ends were 6 bases for V and 4 bases for J; bases not matched to a gene: 8. DNA for the CDR3: TGTGCCAGCAGCAGCCGGACAGGGGGCTCTTACGAGCAGTACTTC. Protein product: CASSSRTGGSYEQYF.

The V call is TRBV7-9, the J call TRBJ2-3; D uncertain. The CDR3 is 13 amino acids. Germline V gene data show CDR1 as SEHNR and CDR2 as FQNEAQ (reference sequence). V lost 4 bases and J 6 bases, leaving 11 bases between the germline ends. The CDR3 here is CASSSLIEDTQYF. CDR3 coding DNA: TGTGCCAGCAGCTCTCTAATAGAGGATACGCAGTATTTT. Looking up the rest from reference TRBV7-9 and TRBJ2-3 gives the full variable domain: DTGVSQNPRHKITKRGQNVTFRCDPISEHNRLYWYRQTLGQGPEFLTYFQNEAQLEKSRLLSDRFSAERPKGSFSTLEIQRTEQGDSAMYLCASSSLIEDTQYFGPGTRLTVL.

This clonotype showed up just a few times. The chain combines TRBV14 with TRBJ1-5; D not resolved. The germline CDR1 and CDR2 sequences are SGHDN and FVKESK. The CDR3 consists of 13 residues. V was clipped by 0 bases and J by 6 bases, with 6 bases between them. CDR3 sequence reads: CASSQDPSQPQHF. The DNA of the CDR3 is TGTGCCAGCAGCCAAGACCCCTCTCAGCCCCAGCATTTT.

This clonotype came up a few times. V gene TRBV6-5 combines with J gene TRBJ1-2, with 7 bases that match TRBD1. This CDR3 contains 17 residues. Germline V gives CDR1 MNHEY, CDR2 SVGAGI. J gave up 4 bases and V 7 bases, and 18 bases lay outside the gene matches. CDR3 region: CASTRAMTGFSIYGYTF. The CDR3 DNA is TGTGCCAGCACTCGAGCCATGACAGGGTTCAGTATCTATGGCTACACCTTC.

The table lists this clonotype with many counts. The chain links TRBV6-1 to TRBJ2-7, with D possibly TRBD1 on 6 matching bases. This CDR3 spans 18 amino acids. Trimming took off 7 bases at V and 4 bases at J, with 29 bases between the two ends. Germline V gives CDR1 MNHNS, CDR2 SASEGT. The CDR3 loop reads CASTNRLPTGPSRYEQYF. DNA of the CDR3: TGTGCCAGCACCAACCGACTCCCGACAGGCCCATCAAGATACGAGCAGTACTTC.

The CDR3 DNA follows: TGTGCCAGCAGTGGCGGGAGGGCCTTAGGTACGCAGTATTTT. Protein: CASSGGRALGTQYF. The chain has TRBV2 and TRBJ2-3; 9 bases align to TRBD2. CDR3 length: 14 amino acids. Germline V CDR1 and CDR2: SNHLY, FYNNEI. The ends lost 4 bases at V and 8 bases at J; junction bases unmatched: 7.

The rearrangement links TRBV6-6 to TRBJ2-7; TRBD2 matches at 9 bases. Germline CDR1 is MNHNY and CDR2 is SVGAGI (reference sequence). This CDR3 has 14 residues. Trimming cost V 5 bases and J 6 bases; bases outside gene matches: 8. This chain's CDR3 is CASSLGLASLEQYF. The DNA for the CDR3 is TGTGCCAGCAGTCTGGGACTAGCATCCCTCGAGCAGTACTTC.

The rearrangement uses TRBV5-6 and TRBJ2-5; D remains unclear. This CDR3 is 13 amino acids long. V was shortened by 7 bases and J by 3 bases, with 13 bases between the two germline ends. Germline CDR1 is SGHDT and CDR2 is YYEEEE. The CDR3 DNA reads as TGTGCCAGCGGATCGGACGGAGAAGAGACCCAGTACTTC. This sequence encodes CASGSDGEETQYF. Complete variable domain (other parts from reference TRBV5-6 and TRBJ2-5): DAGVTQSPTHLIKTRGQQVTLRCSPKSGHDTVSWYQQALGQGPQFIFQYYEEEERQRGNFPDRFSGHQFPNYSSELNVNALLLGDSALYLCASGSDGEETQYFGPGTRLLVL.

The chain links TRBV27 to TRBJ2-2; 11 bases map to TRBD2. In germline, CDR1 is MNHEY, CDR2 SMNVEV (reference sequence). The CDR3 is made up of 18 amino acids. J lost 7 bases, V lost 5 bases, and 15 bases had no gene match. The CDR3 sequence is CASSPSIIAGGPGGELFF. Written as DNA, the CDR3 is TGTGCCAGCAGTCCCTCCATAATAGCGGGAGGGCCCGGCGGGGAGCTGTTTTTT.

The chain is built from TRBV11-2 and TRBJ2-1; D remains unclear. Per the germline V gene, CDR1 is SGHAT and CDR2 is FQNNGV. This CDR3 is 16 amino acids long. V was pared by 1 base and J by 3 bases, with 13 bases between. The CDR3 protein is CASSLVWQKVYNEQFF. CDR3 coding DNA: TGTGCCAGCAGCTTAGTGTGGCAGAAGGTCTACAATGAGCAGTTCTTC.

This clonotype turned up a few times. This chain uses TRBV10-3 with TRBJ2-1; D is unresolved. The length of the CDR3 is 13 residues. V shed 9 bases and J shed 6 bases, with 15 bases lying between them. CDR1 ENHRY and CDR2 SYGVKD come from the germline V gene. The CDR3: CAIYETRRNEQFF. DNA of the CDR3: TGTGCCATATATGAGACTCGGCGCAATGAGCAGTTCTTC.

This clonotype occurred a few times. The chain combines TRBV5-1 with TRBJ2-3; perhaps D is TRBD1 or TRBD2 (5 bases each). The CDR3 spans 13 residues. Trimming took off 6 bases at V and 2 bases at J, with 10 bases between the two ends. Germline V CDR1 and CDR2: SGHRS, YFSETQ. The chain's CDR3 is CASTRGDTDTQYF. In nucleotides, the CDR3 is TGCGCCAGCACCCGAGGGGACACAGATACGCAGTATTTT.

This clonotype was seen repeatedly, ten times or more. The chain uses TRBV5-1 and TRBJ1-5; no firm D call. The CDR3 is 15 residues long. The ends were cut back, 0 bases at V and 0 bases at J, with 7 bases in the middle. Germline V gene lookup returns CDR1 SGHRS and CDR2 YFSETQ. The CDR3 spells CASSLDGDSNQPQHF. The CDR3 DNA reads as TGCGCCAGCAGCTTGGACGGAGATAGCAATCAGCCCCAGCATTTT.

This chain joins TRBV18 and TRBJ1-2; D is uncertain. The CDR3 has 14 residues. CDR1 and CDR2 from the germline V gene are KGHSH and LQKENI. The germline V and J ends were trimmed by 2 bases and 2 bases, with 9 bases remaining between them. CDR3: CASSPSPGNYGYTF. CDR3 nucleotide sequence: TGTGCCAGCTCACCATCCCCCGGGAACTATGGCTACACCTTC.